The 6 T cell receptor beta chains below come from one sample, sequenced in a study of identical twins. MiXCR, applied by TCRdb to the 5' RACE reads, yields one record per CDR3 protein. The table has about 550,000 distinct CDR3 sequences, 20% to 25% seen once; the top ten hold approximately 0.52%. The sample was also reused in another study, on yellow fever vaccine responses in identical twins.

The specimen sequenced was CD4+ T cells sorted from blood. The origin of the receptors is a woman aged 18 to 35 in good health.

The V gene is TRBV5-1, the J gene TRBJ2-5, with D perhaps TRBD1 (5 bases). V lost 0 bases and J 4 bases, leaving 10 bases between the germline ends. This CDR3 is 14 amino acids long. Germline V gene sequence: CDR1 SGHRS, CDR2 YFSETQ. CDR3 residues: CASSLVPGRETQYF. DNA for the CDR3: TGCGCCAGCAGCTTGGTTCCAGGGCGAGAGACCCAGTACTTC.

J is TRBJ1-1 and V is TRBV12-3 or TRBV12-4; 9 positions match TRBD1. CDR3 length: 17 residues. V was pared by 6 bases and J by 2 bases, with 13 bases of the junction left unmatched. CDR3 loop: CASRRGQGFDYNTEAFF. CDR3 coding DNA: TGTGCCAGCAGAAGGGGACAGGGATTTGATTATAACACTGAAGCTTTCTTT.

This clonotype has ten or more counts. The junction differs from germline at one of its ends, possibly a read error. This chain uses TRBV12-3 or TRBV12-4 with TRBJ1-1; D is ambiguous. CDR3 length equals 12 residues. For the CDR3, the DNA is TGTGCCAGCAGTTGGGCAAACAATGAAGCTTTCTTT. Amino acids: CASSWANNEAFF.

V gene TRBV7-2 combines with J gene TRBJ2-7; D ambiguous. The CDR3 contains 15 residues. Germline lookup yields CDR1 SGHTA and CDR2 FQGNSA. V shed 2 bases and J shed 4 bases, with 15 bases lying between them. CDR3 loop: CASSLSPNGWYEQYV. Written as DNA, the CDR3 is TGTGCCAGCAGCTTATCGCCCAATGGTTGGTACGAGCAGTACGTC.

The sample holds one count of this clonotype. V is TRBV15 and J is TRBJ2-3; TRBD2 matches at 11 bases. The junction had 13 bases not matched to a gene; V was cut back by 1 base and J by 1 base. CDR1 is LNHNV and CDR2 is YYDKDF in the germline V gene (reference sequence). CDR3 length: 20 amino acids. The CDR3 region has the DNA TGTGCCACCAGCAGAGGGTGGGGAACTAGCGGGGGATGGGGCACAGATACGCAGTATTTT. Translated: CATSRGWGTSGGWGTDTQYF.

This clonotype has just a few counts. The J gene is TRBJ2-5, the V gene TRBV6-5, with unresolved D. The CDR3 is 15 residues long. From germline, CDR1 is MNHEY and CDR2 SVGAGI. Trimming pared 2 bases from V and 0 bases from J, leaving 10 bases between. CDR3 protein: CASSYGLNHQETQYF. Here the CDR3 DNA reads TGTGCCAGCAGTTACGGGCTGAACCACCAAGAGACCCAGTACTTC.